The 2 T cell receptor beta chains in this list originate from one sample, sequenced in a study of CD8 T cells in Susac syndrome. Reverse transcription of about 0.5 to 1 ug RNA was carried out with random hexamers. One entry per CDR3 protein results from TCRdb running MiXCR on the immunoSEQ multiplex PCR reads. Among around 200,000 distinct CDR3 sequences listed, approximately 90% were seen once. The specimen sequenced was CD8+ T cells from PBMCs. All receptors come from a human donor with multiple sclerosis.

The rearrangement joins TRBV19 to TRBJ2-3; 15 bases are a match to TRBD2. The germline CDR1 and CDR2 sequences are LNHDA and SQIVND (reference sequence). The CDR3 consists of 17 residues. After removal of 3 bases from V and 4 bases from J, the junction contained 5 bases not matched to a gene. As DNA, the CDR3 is TGTGCCAGTAGTATCGGACTAGCGGGAGGGCAGGCAGATACGCAGTATTTT. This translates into CASSIGLAGGQADTQYF.

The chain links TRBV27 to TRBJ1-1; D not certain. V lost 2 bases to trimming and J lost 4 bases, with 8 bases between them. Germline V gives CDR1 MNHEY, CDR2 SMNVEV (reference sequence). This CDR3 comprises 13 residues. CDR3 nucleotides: TGTGCCAGCAGTTTAGGGAGTGCCACTGAAGCTTTCTTT. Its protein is CASSLGSATEAFF.